This entry lists 15 T cell receptor beta chains sequenced from one sample in a study of blood T cell repertoires in COVID-19 (TCRdb year 2020). The protocol used for the library was the immunoSEQ multiplex PCR assay. TCRdb obtained this table from immuneACCESS and retained in-frame rearrangements with V and J assigned. These tables miss some clones; where compared with another copy, unresolved V genes account for less than half of the shortfall, and the remainder is unexplained. Present in this sample are approximately 200,000 clones, 85% to 90% of which were seen just once. Jointly, the top ten make up approximately 2.4% of the sample. Sequenced input: peripheral blood. These receptors all stem from a man aged 25-40 years with COVID-19, enrolled during active disease.

This clone was detected a few times. This chain connects TRBV24-1 to TRBJ1-1; D unresolved. Trimming cost V 7 bases and J 1 base, with 9 bases left between them. Germline V gives CDR1 KGHDR, CDR2 SFDVKD. The CDR3 loop spans 13 amino acids. The CDR3 DNA sequence: TGTGCCACCAGGGTGGGCCCGAACACTGAAGCTTTCTTT. Translation: CATRVGPNTEAFF.

The gene calls are TRBV3-1 (or the pseudogene TRBV3-2) and TRBJ2-1; 9 bases fit TRBD2. This CDR3 is built from 16 residues. V shed 5 bases and J 7 bases; nucleotides not matched to a gene: 12. Germline V gene lookup returns CDR1 LGHDT and CDR2 YNNKEL (reference sequence). In DNA form, the CDR3 reads TGTGCCAGCAGCTTCCGGGCTAGCGGGGTTACTAATGAGCAGTTCTTC. Amino acids: CASSFRASGVTNEQFF.

V is TRBV10-3 and J is TRBJ1-1; possibly TRBD1 for D (5 bases). The CDR3 runs 11 residues. With 6 bases removed from V and 7 bases from J, the gap between germline ends came to 9 bases. Looked up from germline, CDR1 is ENHRY and CDR2 is SYGVKD. The CDR3 protein is CAISDSLEAFF. The CDR3 coding sequence is TGTGCCATCAGCGACAGCCTTGAAGCTTTCTTT.

V usage is TRBV7-3 and J usage is TRBJ1-2; 9 bases line up with TRBD1. This CDR3 has 13 amino acids. V gave up 5 bases and J gave up 5 bases; unmatched junction bases: 3. Germline-derived CDR1 and CDR2 are SGHTA and FQGTGA. CDR3: CASSLDRGYGYTF. Here the CDR3 DNA reads TGTGCCAGCAGCCTGGACAGGGGTTATGGCTACACCTTC.

The chain couples TRBV19 to TRBJ2-5, with 9 bases identical to TRBD2. Losses at the gene ends were 1 base for V and 0 bases for J; bases not matched to a gene: 9. This CDR3 contains 18 residues. Germline V gene data show CDR1 as LNHDA and CDR2 as SQIVND (reference sequence). The CDR3 nucleotides are TGTGCCAGTAGTATAGGTAATAGCGGGAGTGTGGACCAAGAGACCCAGTACTTC. It translates to CASSIGNSGSVDQETQYF.

The chain joins TRBV6-5 to TRBJ2-1, with TRBD1 identical over 9 bases. The CDR3 has 14 amino acids. The V gene end was trimmed by 4 bases and the J gene end by 7 bases; junction bases not matched to a gene: 5. Germline CDR1 MNHEY, CDR2 SVGAGI. In DNA form, the CDR3 reads TGTGCCAGCAGTTTGACAGGGGGTCGGAATGAGCAGTTCTTC. Amino acids: CASSLTGGRNEQFF.

CDR3 nucleotide sequence: TGTGCCATCAGTGAGGATAGGAGAGGGTACACTGAAGCTTTCTTT. Encoded protein: CAISEDRRGYTEAFF. The genes are TRBV10-3 and TRBJ1-1; D not certain. V gave up 2 bases and J gave up 3 bases, with 13 bases separating them. CDR1 is ENHRY and CDR2 is SYGVKD in the germline V gene. The CDR3 is made up of 15 amino acids.

The chain employs TRBV9 and TRBJ2-7; 7 nucleotides line up with TRBD2. This CDR3 has 15 amino acids. After removal of 4 bases from V and 2 bases from J, the junction contained 9 bases not matched to a gene. Per germline, CDR1 SGDLS and CDR2 YYNGEE. The CDR3 protein is CASSPLAGPTYEQYF. CDR3 sequence (DNA): TGTGCCAGCAGCCCCTTAGCGGGCCCGACCTACGAGCAGTACTTC.

The chain uses TRBV12-5 and TRBJ2-2; 7 nucleotides line up with TRBD2. Trimming at V came to 2 bases and at J to 4 bases, leaving 4 bases not matched to a gene. The CDR3 consists of 15 residues. The V gene's germline CDR1 is LGHNT and CDR2 FRNRAP. CDR3: CASGLWGGLTGELFF. The DNA of the CDR3 is TGTGCTAGTGGTTTGTGGGGAGGGCTCACCGGGGAGCTGTTTTTT.

This clone was seen just once. The chain recombines TRBV20-1 with TRBJ2-5, with 11 positions matching TRBD2. The length of the CDR3 is 14 residues. The germline V gene encodes CDR1 DFQATT and CDR2 SNEGSKA (reference sequence). The V segment lost 3 bases and the J segment 5 bases; nucleotides outside the gene matches: 5. CDR3: CSASTSGSHETQYF. The CDR3 nucleotides read TGCAGTGCTAGTACTAGCGGGAGCCACGAGACCCAGTACTTC.

This clone is a singleton in its sample. The gene calls are TRBV27 and TRBJ2-3, with 8 bases lining up with TRBD1. The CDR3 runs 18 residues. CDR1 is MNHEY and CDR2 is SMNVEV in the germline V gene (reference sequence). V dropped 5 bases and J dropped 5; count of bases not matched to a gene: 18. CDR3 protein: CASSIIRFTGGGEDTQYF. CDR3 bases: TGTGCCAGCAGTATTATAAGGTTCACAGGGGGTGGGGAAGATACGCAGTATTTT.

The V gene is TRBV6-2 or TRBV6-3, the J gene TRBJ2-7; TRBD1 aligns across 7 bases. This CDR3 comprises 14 residues. Trimming cost V 3 bases and J 2 bases; bases outside gene matches: 4. Germline V CDR1 and CDR2: MNHEY, SVGEGT. The CDR3 DNA follows: TGTGCCAGCAGTTATGGGGACAGAACCTACGAGCAGTACTTC. Translating it yields CASSYGDRTYEQYF.

The genes are TRBV5-1 and TRBJ1-2; the D is unclear. Trimming removed 4 bases from V and 7 bases from J, with 17 bases in between. CDR1 and CDR2 from the germline V gene are SGHRS and YFSETQ. This CDR3 comprises 14 residues. The CDR3 sequence: CASSPVPSRGGYTF. In nucleotides, the CDR3 is TGCGCCAGCAGCCCCGTACCGAGTCGGGGTGGCTACACCTTC.

The rearrangement uses TRBV5-1 and TRBJ1-6; 10 nucleotides match TRBD1. V was pared by 3 bases and J by 9 bases, with 6 bases of the junction left unmatched. Per the germline V gene, CDR1 is SGHRS and CDR2 is YFSETQ. The CDR3 extends over 15 amino acids. The CDR3 bases are TGCGCCAGCAGCTCCGCCGGGACAGGGGCTTCACCCCTCCACTTT. Amino acid sequence: CASSSAGTGASPLHF.

V and J are TRBV10-3 and TRBJ1-3, with 7 bases fitting TRBD1. J was trimmed by 2 bases and V by 10 bases; bases with no gene match: 5. The CDR3 totals 13 residues. Looked up from germline, CDR1 is ENHRY and CDR2 is SYGVKD. CDR3 in amino acids: CATLQGAGNTIYF. CDR3 nucleotide sequence: TGTGCCACCCTTCAGGGGGCTGGAAACACCATATATTTT.